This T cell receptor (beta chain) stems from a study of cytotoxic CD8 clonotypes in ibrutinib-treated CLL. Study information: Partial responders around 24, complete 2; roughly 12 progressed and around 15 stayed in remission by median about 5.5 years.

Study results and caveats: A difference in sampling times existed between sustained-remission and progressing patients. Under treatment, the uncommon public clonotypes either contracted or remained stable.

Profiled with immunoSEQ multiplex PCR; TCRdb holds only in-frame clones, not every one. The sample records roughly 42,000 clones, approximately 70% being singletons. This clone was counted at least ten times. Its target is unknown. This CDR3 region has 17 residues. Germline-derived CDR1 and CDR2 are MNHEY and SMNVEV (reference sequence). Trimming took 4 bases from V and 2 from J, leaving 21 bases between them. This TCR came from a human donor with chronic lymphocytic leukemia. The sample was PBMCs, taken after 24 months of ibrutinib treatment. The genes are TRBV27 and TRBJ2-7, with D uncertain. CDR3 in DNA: TGTGCCAGCAGTTCCTCACGCAGTTCGAGCTCTACCTACGAGCAGTACTTC. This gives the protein CASSSSRSSSSTYEQYF.